The 3 T cell receptor beta chains reported below all come from one sample, sequenced in a study of T-cell memory formation after mild COVID-19. TCRdb called the 5' RACE reads again in MiXCR, with one record for every CDR3 protein. This table holds over 450,000 distinct CDR3 sequences, roughly 20% found once. The sequenced material came from PBMCs or a T cell subset sorted from them (not recorded which). The receptors were sampled from an adult woman who had mild COVID-19 (a few samples of this study predate the infection). Cell type and time point are not known.

This clonotype was detected only a few times. The V and J genes are TRBV29-1 and TRBJ2-3, with a weak D call TRBD1 (5 bases). This CDR3 has 16 residues. In germline, CDR1 is SQVTM, CDR2 ANQGSEA. V lost 4 bases and J lost 2, with 19 bases in between. The CDR3 DNA reads TGCAGCGTTGGGGCCGAGGACAAAGCTTTCACAGATACGCAGTATTTT. Its translation: CSVGAEDKAFTDTQYF.

The chain combines TRBV6-5 with TRBJ2-5; D could derive from TRBD1 or TRBD2 (6 bases each). CDR3 size: 14 residues. From germline, CDR1 is MNHEY and CDR2 SVGAGI. With 0 bases removed from V and 4 bases from J, the gap between germline ends came to 9 bases. The DNA of the CDR3 is TGTGCCAGCAGTTACTCTCCGGGGGCAGAGACCCAGTACTTC. It specifies CASSYSPGAETQYF.

The V gene is TRBV7-2, the J gene TRBJ1-5, with D unclear. The germline V gene has CDR1 SGHTA and CDR2 FQGNSA. Trimming took off 5 bases at V and 8 bases at J, with 10 bases between the two ends. The CDR3 has 12 amino acids. This chain's CDR3 is CASSPPREPQHF. CDR3 coding DNA: TGTGCCAGCAGCCCTCCTCGCGAGCCCCAGCATTTT.